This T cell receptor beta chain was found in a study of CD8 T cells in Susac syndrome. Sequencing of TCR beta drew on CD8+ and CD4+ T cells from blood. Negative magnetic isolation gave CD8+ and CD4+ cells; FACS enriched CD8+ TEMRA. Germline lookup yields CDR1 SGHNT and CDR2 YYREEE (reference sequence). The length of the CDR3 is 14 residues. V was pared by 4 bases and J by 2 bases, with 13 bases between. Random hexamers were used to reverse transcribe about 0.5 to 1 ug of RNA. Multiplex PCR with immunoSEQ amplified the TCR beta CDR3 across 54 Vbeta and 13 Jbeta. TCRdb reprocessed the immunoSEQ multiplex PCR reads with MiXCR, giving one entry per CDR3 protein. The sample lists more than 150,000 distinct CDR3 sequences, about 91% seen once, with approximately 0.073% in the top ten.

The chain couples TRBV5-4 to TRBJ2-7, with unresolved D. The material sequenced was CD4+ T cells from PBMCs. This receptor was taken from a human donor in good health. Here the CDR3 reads CASSLQTVPYEQYF. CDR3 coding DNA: TGTGCCAGCAGCCTCCAGACGGTTCCCTACGAGCAGTACTTC.